A selection of T cell receptor beta chains follows, all from one sample in a study of T-cell memory formation after mild COVID-19. MiXCR was run by TCRdb on the 5' RACE reads, yielding one entry per CDR3 protein. Among hundreds of thousands of distinct CDR3 sequences, 15% to 20% were seen once, and the ten largest hold roughly an eighth. The sequenced sample consisted of PBMCs or a T cell subset sorted from them (not recorded which). Receptors were obtained from an adult woman who had mild COVID-19 (a few samples of this study predate the infection). Cell type and time point are not known. CDR3s include the opening cysteine and the closing phenylalanine or tryptophan. The D gene is left open where the match is weak. Clone size is not always given. Where it is, it says once, few, many or a class for expanded clones.

clone size | D gene | J gene | V gene | CDR3 DNA | CDR3 protein
NA | NA | TRBJ1-2 | TRBV5-4 | TGTGCCAGCAGCTTGAACAGTTTCTATGGCTACACCTTC | CASSLNSFYGYTF
few | NA | TRBJ2-7 | TRBV4-2 | TGTGCCAGCAGCCAAGACTTCCGGTACGAGCAGTACTTC | CASSQDFRYEQYF
few | NA | TRBJ2-2 | TRBV29-1 | TGCAGCGTTGAAGACTCAGGGCTGAACACCGGGGAGCTGTTTTTT | CSVEDSGLNTGELFF
NA | NA | TRBJ1-2 | TRBV24-1 | TGTGCCACCAGTGATTTGGGCAGAAAGTATGGCTACACCTTC | CATSDLGRKYGYTF
NA | NA | TRBJ1-1 | TRBV12-3/TRBV12-4 | TGTGCCAGCAGTTTCCTGGTGGGAGAGGCTGAAGCTTTCTTT | CASSFLVGEAEAFF
few | NA | TRBJ2-1 | TRBV12-3/TRBV12-4 | TGTGCCAGCAGGACGTCCGGTAACTACAATGAGCAGTTCTTC | CASRTSGNYNEQFF
NA | NA | TRBJ1-5 | TRBV24-1 | TGTGCCGCCGGCGAGGGTAATCAGCCCCAGCATTTT | CAAGEGNQPQHF
NA | TRBD1 | TRBJ1-2 | TRBV11-2 | TGTGCCAGCAGCTTAGAGGCAGGGGGCCACTATGGCTACACCTTC | CASSLEAGGHYGYTF
NA | NA | TRBJ2-5 | TRBV6-4 | TGTGCCAGCAGGGCCGTGCCAAGTTGGACCCAGTACTTC | CASRAVPSWTQYF
few | NA | TRBJ2-3 | TRBV10-3 | TGTGCCATCAGAAAAAGCGGGACAGGAACCACAGATACGCAGTATTTT | CAIRKSGTGTTDTQYF
many | NA | TRBJ2-1 | TRBV24-1 | TGTGCCACCAGTGCAGGGGACCCCCCCAATGAGCAGTTCTTC | CATSAGDPPNEQFF
NA | TRBD1 | TRBJ2-3 | TRBV7-2 | TGTGCCAGCAGCTTAGGTGGGACAGGGCCAGATACGCAGTATTTT | CASSLGGTGPDTQYF
NA | NA | TRBJ1-5 | TRBV20-1 | TGCAGTGCTCAGAGGGTCAGCAATCAGCCCCAGCATTTT | CSAQRVSNQPQHF
few | TRBD1 | TRBJ1-6 | TRBV5-1 | TGCGCCAGCAGCCCCCGGGACAGGGGGCTTAGCTCCTATAATTCACCCCTCCACTTT | CASSPRDRGLSSYNSPLHF
NA | NA | TRBJ2-3 | TRBV4-1 | TGCGCCAGCAGCCACAGACAGCCTACAGATACGCAGTATTTT | CASSHRQPTDTQYF
NA | TRBD1 | TRBJ2-5 | TRBV29-1 | TGCAGCGGGCGGACAGGGACCGCCCTGGAGACCCAGTACTTC | CSGRTGTALETQYF
few | NA | TRBJ2-7 | TRBV6-5 | TGTGCCAGCAGTCCGCCCGGGGGCGAGCAGTACTTC | CASSPPGGEQYF
NA | TRBD1 | TRBJ1-5 | TRBV5-1 | TGCGCCAGCAGCCGGACAGGGGGCGTAAATCAGCCCCAGCATTTT | CASSRTGGVNQPQHF
few | TRBD2 | TRBJ2-1 | TRBV4-1 | TGCGCCAGCAGCCAACCCGGACTAGGGGTCGATGAGCAGTTCTTC | CASSQPGLGVDEQFF
few | TRBD1 | TRBJ1-2 | TRBV12-3/TRBV12-4 | TGTGCCAGCAACAGACAGGGAAGTGGCTACACCTTC | CASNRQGSGYTF
NA | NA | TRBJ1-2 | TRBV18 | TGTGCCAGCTCACCCATGCAGGAGATTTCCTATGGCTACACCTTC | CASSPMQEISYGYTF
many | NA | TRBJ2-4 | TRBV4-2 | TGTGCCAGCAGCCAAGCCCCGGGAGCCAAAAACATTCAGTACTTC | CASSQAPGAKNIQYF
NA | NA | TRBJ1-2 | TRBV9 | TGTGCCAGCAGCGTTGGTGGGCCTCAAATCTATGGCTACACCTTC | CASSVGGPQIYGYTF
NA | NA | TRBJ2-2 | TRBV25-1 | TGTGCCAGCAGTGGAAGCGGGCGAAAGAACACCGGGGAGCTGTTTTTT | CASSGSGRKNTGELFF
NA | NA | TRBJ2-2 | TRBV21-1 | TGTGCCAGCAGCAAGATGGAGGGCCGGACCGGGGAGCTGTTTTTT | CASSKMEGRTGELFF